The present TCR beta chain was sequenced within a study of graft-versus-host responses after intestinal transplantation. Study background: Recipients across the board were started on anti-thymocyte globulin induction, then kept on tacrolimus and steroids for about three years.

A word on this clone: The antigen is not known.

Sequenced by immunoSEQ multiplex PCR; TCRdb stores in-frame clones only, minus some. The table lists about 90,000 clones, over 85% of them singletons. Study results and caveats: GvH clones turned up in recipient marrow; some had shown up first in ileum or blood. Some patients had graft-donor T cell macrochimerism. In their allografts, the ratios of graft-versus-host to host-versus-graft T cell clones were high. GvH clone levels peaked in circulation, and this peak was associated with early post-transplant HvG declines.

CDR3 length: 16 amino acids. V gave up 4 bases and J gave up 0 bases, with 16 bases separating them. Per the germline V gene, CDR1 is MNHEY and CDR2 is SMNVEV (reference sequence). This chain connects TRBV27 to TRBJ2-7; D gene unclear. The receptor comes from a human donor who was the organ donor for an intestinal transplant. The material sequenced was unstimulated CD8+ T cells sorted from spleen or lymph node cells, taken before transplant. The CDR3 loop is CASSSQTYSRSYEQYF. The DNA for the CDR3 is TGTGCCAGCAGTTCCCAAACTTACTCTCGCTCCTACGAGCAGTACTTC.